One sample yielded the 2 T cell receptor beta chains listed below, sequenced in a study of monozygotic twins with inflammatory bowel disease. TCRdb reanalyzed the 5' RACE reads and collapses them to one entry per CDR3 protein, without DNA. This sample's table has approximately 400,000 distinct CDR3 sequences. What was sequenced was blood. The receptors were sampled from a human donor with ulcerative colitis or Crohn's disease, or a healthy co-twin of an affected twin (not recorded which).

V gene TRBV7-2 combines with J gene TRBJ2-3; TCRdb's D call of TRBD2 is untestable without DNA. Germline V gene lookup returns CDR1 SGHTA and CDR2 FQGNSA. The CDR3 length is 16 residues. CDR3 sequence: CASSPVAGLSTDTQYF.

This chain joins TRBV24-1 and TRBJ2-1; the TCRdb call, TRBD1, lacks DNA for checking. Germline V gene data show CDR1 as KGHDR and CDR2 as SFDVKD. The CDR3 consists of 14 residues. The CDR3 loop is CATSDSDRDYEQFF.